The 13 T cell receptor beta chains below come from one sample, sequenced in a study of CD8 T cells in ankylosing spondylitis. From the 5' RACE reads, TCRdb called clonotypes with MiXCR, one entry per CDR3 protein. The data contain 800,000 to 900,000 distinct CDR3 sequences, about 11% of them singletons. Antigen specificity for these receptors is unknown. Findings and limits, study-wide: There was a TCR beta motif, made of 7 or 8 highly homologous variants, that appeared characteristic of ankylosing spondylitis blood.

Sequencing input: blood, either unsorted or a sorted T cell fraction (not recorded which). These receptors were collected from a male donor with ankylosing spondylitis.

The genes are TRBV6-1 and TRBJ1-6; D perhaps matches TRBD1 (6 bases). This CDR3 spans 15 amino acids. V lost 5 bases and J 9 bases, leaving 17 bases between the germline ends. Germline V gene lookup returns CDR1 MNHNS and CDR2 SASEGT. The CDR3 loop is CASSHRDKPSSPLHF. Here the CDR3 DNA reads TGTGCCAGCAGTCATCGGGACAAACCCAGTTCACCCCTCCACTTT.

This clonotype was counted many times. The rearrangement uses TRBV12-3 or TRBV12-4 and TRBJ2-5; 12 nucleotides align to TRBD1. CDR3 length: 17 residues. After removal of 0 bases from V and 5 bases from J, the junction contained 7 bases not matched to a gene. CDR3 sequence reads: CASSLAGTGGLRETQYF. CDR3 DNA sequence: TGTGCCAGCAGTTTAGCCGGGACAGGGGGCTTAAGGGAGACCCAGTACTTC.

In its sample, this clonotype was seen a few times. The J gene is TRBJ1-3, the V gene TRBV20-1; D is unresolved. CDR1 is DFQATT, CDR2 SNEGSKA, per germline (reference sequence). This CDR3 comprises 13 residues. Deletions cut 6 bases from V and 1 base from J, with 10 bases between. The CDR3 coding sequence is TGCAGTGCCAGTAGGATATCTGGAAACACCATATATTTT. Encoded protein: CSASRISGNTIYF.

The chain is built from TRBV7-3 and TRBJ2-3; D is perhaps TRBD1 or TRBD2 (6 bases each). This CDR3 has 16 residues. V was trimmed by 5 bases and J by 0 bases, leaving 15 bases between them. The germline V gene has CDR1 SGHTA and CDR2 FQGTGA. For the CDR3, the DNA is TGTGCCAGCAGCAAAGGGGGGAGGACTAGCACAGATACGCAGTATTTT. Its protein is CASSKGGRTSTDTQYF.

The J gene is TRBJ1-1, the V gene TRBV6-5, with D possibly matching TRBD1 (5 bases). CDR1 and CDR2 from the germline V gene are MNHEY and SVGAGI. With 0 bases removed from V and 1 base from J, the gap between germline ends came to 12 bases. There are 16 residues in the CDR3. The CDR3 here is CASSYSMGVQNTEAFF. The CDR3 nucleotides read TGTGCCAGCAGTTACTCTATGGGGGTTCAGAACACTGAAGCTTTCTTT.

This rearrangement joins TRBV6-1 to TRBJ2-7; the D is unclear. The germline CDR1 and CDR2 sequences are MNHNS and SASEGT. There are 16 residues in the CDR3. With 6 bases removed from V and 0 bases from J, the gap between germline ends came to 18 bases. The CDR3 DNA sequence: TGTGCCAGCAGCCGAACACGGACGGTTAGCTCCTACGAGCAGTACTTC. It translates to CASSRTRTVSSYEQYF.

The chain has TRBV7-2 and TRBJ1-2; no clear D. Per the germline V gene, CDR1 is SGHTA and CDR2 is FQGNSA. V shed 1 base and J shed 7 bases, with 19 bases lying between them. This CDR3 is built from 16 residues. For the CDR3, the DNA is TGTGCCAGCAGCTTAGAGGGTACGGCGGCCTCGGGTGGCTACACCTTC. This translates into CASSLEGTAASGGYTF.

The chain joins TRBV27 to TRBJ2-1, with 7 nucleotides matching TRBD1. This CDR3 spans 13 amino acids. V trimming: 4 bases; J trimming: 10 bases; junction bases outside the gene matches: 7. Germline CDR1 reads MNHEY; CDR2 reads SMNVEV (reference sequence). The CDR3 bases are TGTGCCAGCAGTTATTTTAGGGACAGAGAGCAGTTCTTC. This encodes CASSYFRDREQFF.

This clonotype was recorded many times. This chain links TRBV7-2 with TRBJ2-5; D assignment may be TRBD1 or TRBD2 (5 bases each). Deletions cut 7 bases from V and 4 bases from J, with 10 bases between. The CDR3 is 12 residues long. Germline V gene lookup returns CDR1 SGHTA and CDR2 FQGNSA. The chain's CDR3 is CASNWGRETQYF. CDR3 nucleotides: TGTGCCAGCAACTGGGGGAGAGAGACCCAGTACTTC.

Turning to this clonotype: Its ends do not fully match the called genes, so a read error is possible. The gene calls are TRBV20-1 and TRBJ2-2; TRBD2 aligns across 11 bases. The CDR3 covers 16 residues. CDR1 and CDR2 (germline): DFQATT, SNEGSKA (reference sequence). The CDR3 region has the DNA TGCAGTGCTAGCCCACTAGCGGGAGATTGGTCAGGGGCGCTGTTTTTT. Protein sequence: CSASPLAGDWSGALFF.

This clonotype was recorded many times. The chain uses TRBV12-3 or TRBV12-4 and TRBJ2-1; TRBD2 aligns across 9 bases. Unmatched junction bases numbered 8, after V lost 5 bases and J lost 0 bases. The CDR3 runs 17 residues. The DNA of the CDR3 is TGTGCCAGCAGTCCGCCTATTAGCGGGAGCTCCTACAATGAGCAGTTCTTC. Translation gives CASSPPISGSSYNEQFF.

The rearrangement uses TRBV5-6 and TRBJ1-1; tentatively, D is TRBD1 (5 bases). Germline V gene sequence: CDR1 SGHDT, CDR2 YYEEEE. V lost 2 bases and J 1 base, leaving 9 bases between the germline ends. This CDR3 is 14 amino acids long. The CDR3 DNA follows: TGTGCCAGCAGCTTTTTCGACAGGAACACTGAAGCTTTCTTT. Its protein product is CASSFFDRNTEAFF.

This clonotype was observed a handful of times. The rearrangement joins TRBV7-9 to TRBJ2-5; TRBD1 is a possible D gene (5 bases). The length of the CDR3 is 14 residues. Germline V lookup: CDR1 SEHNR, CDR2 FQNEAQ (reference sequence). V shed 4 bases and J shed 5 bases, with 14 bases lying between them. The CDR3 reads CASSSYQGWETQYF. In DNA form, the CDR3 reads TGTGCCAGCAGCTCGTATCAGGGATGGGAGACCCAGTACTTC.